The 8 T cell receptor beta chains below were found in one sample sequenced in a study of blood T cell repertoires in COVID-19. Generated by immunoSEQ multiplex PCR, the TCRdb table keeps only in-frame clones and is missing some. The data contain about 83,000 clones, about four fifths of them seen just once; the ten biggest clones take up around 15%. The sequencing sample was made of peripheral blood. These receptors all come from an elderly woman with acute or convalescent COVID-19.

This clone was detected once. This chain uses TRBV7-2 with TRBJ2-1; D perhaps matches TRBD1 (5 bases). V was pared by 4 bases and J by 7 bases, with 14 bases between. The CDR3 is made up of 14 amino acids. CDR1 and CDR2 (germline): SGHTA, FQGNSA. CDR3 nucleotide sequence: TGTGCCAGCAGCTCGGGCAGGGCTCGGAATGAGCAGTTCTTC. This codes for CASSSGRARNEQFF.

The chain joins TRBV5-1 to TRBJ1-5, with a possible D match to TRBD1 (5 bases). The CDR3 is made up of 14 amino acids. V was cut by 0 bases and J by 4 bases, with 8 bases left in between. Germline values: CDR1 SGHRS, CDR2 YFSETQ. CDR3 nucleotide sequence: TGCGCCAGCAGCTTGGATGGGGGGAATCAGCCCCAGCATTTT. It is translated as CASSLDGGNQPQHF. Full variable domain (remainder filled in from reference TRBV5-1 and TRBJ1-5): KAGVTQTPRYLIKTRGQQVTLSCSPISGHRSVSWYQQTPGQGLQFLFEYFSETQRNKGNFPGRFSGRQFSNSRSEMNVSTLELGDSALYLCASSLDGGNQPQHFGDGTRLSIL.

The V call is TRBV6-5, the J call TRBJ1-4; D remains unclear. Trimming removed 7 bases from V and 6 bases from J, with 18 bases in between. The CDR3 length is 15 residues. Germline CDR1 is MNHEY and CDR2 is SVGAGI. The CDR3: CASTRGGGRDEKLFF. The CDR3 coding sequence is TGTGCCAGCACCCGTGGAGGAGGGAGAGATGAAAAACTGTTTTTT.

A word on this clone: The junction shows a germline mismatch at one end, possibly a read error. The rearrangement uses TRBV18 and TRBJ1-1; D gene uncertain. The CDR3 sequence is 16 residues long. Germline assignment: CDR1 KGHSH and CDR2 LQKENI. The CDR3 protein is CASAPGSIIRGTEAFF. The CDR3 coding sequence is TGTGCCAGCGCACCCGGCTCAATCATACGCGGCACTGAAGCTTTCTTT.

The V and J genes are TRBV7-2 and TRBJ2-3, with 7 bases fitting TRBD1. Germline V lookup: CDR1 SGHTA, CDR2 FQGNSA. Trimming took 2 bases from V and 5 from J; bases not matched to a gene: 13. This CDR3 is built from 17 residues. In DNA, the CDR3 is TGTGCCAGCAGCTTAACAAAACGTGACAGGGAGAAAGATACGCAGTATTTT. Residues: CASSLTKRDREKDTQYF.

This clone has just one count. The V call is TRBV11-3, the J call TRBJ2-3; 13 bases are a match to TRBD2. This CDR3 has 16 amino acids. The germline V gene encodes CDR1 SGHNT and CDR2 YENEEA. J was trimmed by 0 bases and V by 5 bases; bases with no gene match: 2. Written as DNA, the CDR3 is TGTGCCAGCAGCGGGGGACTAGCGGGGAGCACAGATACGCAGTATTTT. Residues: CASSGGLAGSTDTQYF.

V and J are TRBV5-1 and TRBJ1-5; the D gene is possibly TRBD1 (6 bases). The CDR3 runs 18 residues. V gave up 5 bases and J gave up 4 bases, with 25 bases separating them. Germline lookup yields CDR1 SGHRS and CDR2 YFSETQ. The CDR3 is CASSLVGKQGPTNQPQHF. The CDR3 DNA sequence: TGCGCCAGCAGTCTTGTGGGCAAACAGGGACCTACTAATCAGCCCCAGCATTTT. Combining the CDR3 with reference TRBV5-1 and TRBJ1-5 gives the whole variable domain KAGVTQTPRYLIKTRGQQVTLSCSPISGHRSVSWYQQTPGQGLQFLFEYFSETQRNKGNFPGRFSGRQFSNSRSEMNVSTLELGDSALYLCASSLVGKQGPTNQPQHFGDGTRLSIL.

The genes are TRBV19 and TRBJ1-5; 9 bases are a match to TRBD1. The CDR3 runs 16 residues. Per germline, CDR1 LNHDA and CDR2 SQIVND (reference sequence). The trim removed 3 bases at V and 6 bases at J, leaving 9 bases unmatched. The CDR3, as DNA: TGTGCCAGTAGTATTTGGGGACAGGGAATCAGTCAGCCCCAGCATTTT. Its protein is CASSIWGQGISQPQHF.